This entry is about one TCR beta chain. Its antigen is as yet unknown. The data belong to a study of cytotoxic CD8 clonotypes in ibrutinib-treated CLL. As for the study in general: When averaged across all of the samples, the counts came to approximately 280,000 productive templates and more than 75,000 productive rearrangements. General observations from the study: At the start, clonality exceeded age-matched healthy donors and followed circulating CD8+ T-cell counts. Clonality went up at the time of ibrutinib response, stayed stable in sustained remission, and later dropped back toward its baseline level at progression.

Depths of 1 in 200,000 to 1 in 1 million T cells were the sequencing target. Sequenced by immunoSEQ multiplex PCR; TCRdb stores in-frame clones only, minus some. Altogether around 310,000 clones are present, about 80% being singletons, with the ten largest covering roughly 7%. This TCR was sampled from a human donor with chronic lymphocytic leukemia. The starting material was PBMCs, obtained before ibrutinib treatment.

The CDR3: CASSHLSGEAFF. CDR3 coding DNA: TGCGCCAGCAGCCATCTGTCAGGTGAAGCTTTCTTT. J is TRBJ1-1 and V is TRBV4-1, with D unclear. Germline CDR1 and CDR2: MGHRA and YSYEKL. The CDR3 length is 12 residues. Trimming took 3 bases from V and 7 from J, leaving 9 bases between them.